The clone carrying this T cell receptor beta chain was counted a few times. What it binds is not known. Clones were read by immunoSEQ multiplex PCR, and TCRdb kept only the in-frame ones, dropping some. The data contain 9,500 to 11,000 clones, around 40% of them seen just once; the ten biggest clones take up around a tenth. Germline CDR1 MDHEN, CDR2 SYDVKM. The CDR3 sequence is 14 residues long. V lost 3 bases, J lost 9 bases, and 12 bases lay in between. The data belong to a study of siplizumab effects on memory and regulatory T cells. Points from the study as a whole: Siplizumab led to significantly less abundant alloreactive sequences that could be traced back to unstimulated CD4+ memory cells. For siplizumab cultures, the suppressive function of their proliferating Tregs was not confirmed.

As described, mixed lymphocyte reaction cells underwent coculture at 37°C for a duration of more than five days. The chain is built from TRBV28 and TRBJ1-6; D may be TRBD1 (6 bases). The sequencing sample was made of CFSE-low (dividing) CD8+ T cells sorted from an allogeneic mixed lymphocyte reaction. The sequence derives from a human donor in good health; the cells came from an allogeneic mixed lymphocyte reaction. As DNA, the CDR3 is TGTGCCAGCAGTTTGGAGGGAGGGGGTTCACCCCTCCACTTT. Translating it yields CASSLEGGGSPLHF.